This TCR beta chain was retrieved from a study of OX40 agonist ivuxolimab in advanced cancers. If patients had autoimmune disease history or systemic immunosuppression, they were excluded. This CDR3 contains 17 residues. The V gene lost 2 bases and the J gene lost 0 bases, with 15 bases spanning the gap. CDR1 SGHRS and CDR2 YFSETQ come from the germline V gene. The method was immunoSEQ multiplex PCR; TCRdb's version includes in-frame clones alone and lacks a portion of them. The table has 75,000 to 100,000 clones, over 75% seen once. The chain is built from TRBV5-1 and TRBJ1-5; possibly TRBD1 for D (5 bases). This sample comprised CD4+ or CD8+ T cells sorted from blood, obtained in a trial of the OX40 agonist ivuxolimab. This receptor was taken from an adult with an advanced solid tumor such as melanoma, head and neck, liver or kidney cancer. The CDR3 sequence is CASSFGTETNSNQPQHF. The CDR3 nucleotides are TGCGCCAGCAGCTTTGGGACGGAGACAAATAGCAATCAGCCCCAGCATTTT.